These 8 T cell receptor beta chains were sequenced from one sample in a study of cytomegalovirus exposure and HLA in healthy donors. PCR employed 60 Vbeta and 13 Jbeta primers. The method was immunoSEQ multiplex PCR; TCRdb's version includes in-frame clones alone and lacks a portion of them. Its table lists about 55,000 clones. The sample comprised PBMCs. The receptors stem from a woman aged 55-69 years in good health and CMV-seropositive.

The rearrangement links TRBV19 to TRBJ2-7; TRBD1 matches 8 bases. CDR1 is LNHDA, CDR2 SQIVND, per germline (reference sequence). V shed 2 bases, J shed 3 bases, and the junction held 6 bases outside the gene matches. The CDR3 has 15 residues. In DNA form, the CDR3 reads TGTGCCAGTAGTATACAGCCAGGGGGCAACTACGAGCAGTACTTC. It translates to CASSIQPGGNYEQYF.

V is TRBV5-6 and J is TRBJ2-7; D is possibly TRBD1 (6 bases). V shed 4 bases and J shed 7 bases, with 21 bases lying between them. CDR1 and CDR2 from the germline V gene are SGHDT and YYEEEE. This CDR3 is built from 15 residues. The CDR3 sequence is CASSLVGPRGGEQYF. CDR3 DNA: TGTGCCAGCAGCCTGGTAGGCCCCCGAGGGGGTGAGCAGTACTTC.

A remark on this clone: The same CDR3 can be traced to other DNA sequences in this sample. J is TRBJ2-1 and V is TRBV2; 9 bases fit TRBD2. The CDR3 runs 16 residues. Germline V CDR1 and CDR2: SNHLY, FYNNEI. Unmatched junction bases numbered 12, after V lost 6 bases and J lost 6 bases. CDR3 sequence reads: CASRSSSGGPGNEQFF. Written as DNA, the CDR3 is TGTGCCAGCAGGAGCAGCAGCGGGGGGCCGGGCAATGAGCAGTTCTTC.

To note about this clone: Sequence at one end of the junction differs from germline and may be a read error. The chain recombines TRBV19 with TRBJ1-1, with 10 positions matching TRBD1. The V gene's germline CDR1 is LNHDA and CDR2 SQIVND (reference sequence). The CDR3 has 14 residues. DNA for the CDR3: TGTGCCAGTACCGGACAGGGGGATGGCACTGAAGATTTCTTT. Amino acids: CASTGQGDGTEDFF.

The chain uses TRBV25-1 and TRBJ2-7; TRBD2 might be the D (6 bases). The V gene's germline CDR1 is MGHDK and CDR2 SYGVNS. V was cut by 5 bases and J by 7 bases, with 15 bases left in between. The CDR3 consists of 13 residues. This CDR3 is CASSPGGIGEQYF. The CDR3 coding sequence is TGTGCCAGCAGTCCTGGGGGGATCGGTGAGCAGTACTTC.

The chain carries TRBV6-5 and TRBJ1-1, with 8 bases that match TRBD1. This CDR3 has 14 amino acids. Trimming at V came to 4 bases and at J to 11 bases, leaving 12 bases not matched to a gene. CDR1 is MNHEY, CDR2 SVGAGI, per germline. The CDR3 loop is CASSLRGGTGVAFF. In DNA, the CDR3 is TGTGCCAGCAGTTTAAGAGGTGGGACAGGAGTGGCTTTCTTT.

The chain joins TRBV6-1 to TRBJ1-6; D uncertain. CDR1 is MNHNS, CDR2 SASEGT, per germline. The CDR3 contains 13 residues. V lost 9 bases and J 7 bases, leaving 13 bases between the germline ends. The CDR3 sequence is CASSSAGNSPLHF. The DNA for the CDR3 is TGTGCCAGTAGCAGCGCCGGCAATTCACCCCTCCACTTT.

Here the CDR3 reads CASSPLFTGTYEQYF. DNA for the CDR3: TGTGCCAGCAGCCCACTCTTCACAGGGACCTACGAGCAGTACTTC. This sequence joins TRBV28 and TRBJ2-7, with D possibly TRBD1 on 6 matching bases. V was cut by 6 bases and J by 2 bases, with 17 bases left in between. Germline V CDR1 and CDR2: MDHEN, SYDVKM. The CDR3 is 15 amino acids.